The 6 T cell receptor beta chains given below trace back to one sample, sequenced in a study of cytomegalovirus exposure and HLA in healthy donors. The PCR made use of 60 Vbeta and 13 Jbeta primers. The method was immunoSEQ multiplex PCR; TCRdb's version includes in-frame clones alone and lacks a portion of them. Among just over 150,000 clones listed, less than 90% were seen once. What was sequenced was PBMCs. The receptor source for this set is a male donor in good health and CMV-seropositive.

The chain links TRBV13 to TRBJ2-7; perhaps TRBD2 as D (5 bases). The CDR3 is made up of 10 amino acids. V lost 5 bases, J lost 6 bases, and 5 bases lay in between. The germline V gene encodes CDR1 PRHDT and CDR2 FYEKMQ (reference sequence). The CDR3 protein is CASSGGEQYF. In DNA form, the CDR3 reads TGTGCCAGCAGCGGAGGCGAGCAGTACTTC.

The gene calls are TRBV18 and TRBJ2-7, with D possibly matching TRBD1 (6 bases). CDR3 length equals 14 residues. The germline gives CDR1 KGHSH, CDR2 LQKENI. V lost 2 bases and J 5 bases, leaving 13 bases between the germline ends. The CDR3 reads CASSPVDRINEQYF. The CDR3 coding sequence is TGTGCCAGCTCACCAGTGGACAGAATTAACGAGCAGTACTTC.

CDR3 region: CASSEGGGGPNGELFF. The CDR3 DNA is TGTGCCAGCAGTGAAGGGGGGGGAGGGCCTAACGGGGAGCTGTTTTTT. The chain has TRBV6-1 and TRBJ2-2; 7 bases fit TRBD2. The V gene end was trimmed by 1 base and the J gene end by 7 bases; junction bases not matched to a gene: 9. This CDR3 comprises 16 residues. From germline, CDR1 is MNHNS and CDR2 SASEGT.

J is TRBJ1-4 and V is TRBV11-2; 11 bases fit TRBD1. This CDR3 spans 17 amino acids. CDR1 SGHAT and CDR2 FQNNGV come from the germline V gene. Trimming cost V 2 bases and J 7 bases; bases outside gene matches: 9. CDR3 sequence reads: CASSLFGQGAAGEKLFF. DNA for the CDR3: TGTGCCAGCAGCTTATTTGGACAGGGGGCGGCTGGTGAAAAACTGTTTTTT.

The chain employs TRBV21-1 and TRBJ2-7; the table's TRBD1 call for D was not verified on the DNA. TRBV21-1 is designated a pseudogene. The CDR3 contains 17 residues. The CDR3 is CASSKEMANRGNHEQYF. CDR3 bases: TGTGCCAGCAGCAAAGAGATGGCAAACAGGGGGAACCACGAGCAGTACTTC.

The V and J genes are TRBV7-2 and TRBJ1-3; maybe TRBD1 (5 bases). The CDR3 covers 13 residues. The V gene's germline CDR1 is SGHTA and CDR2 FQGNSA. The V end was cut by 5 bases, the J end by 4 bases, with 9 bases between. The CDR3 nucleotides are TGTGCCAGCAGCCAGACAGCCGGAAACACCATATATTTT. It specifies CASSQTAGNTIYF.